Following are 20 T cell receptor beta chains from one sample sequenced in a study of blood T cell repertoires in COVID-19. Libraries were prepared by immunoSEQ multiplex PCR; TCRdb keeps only in-frame clonotypes and omits some of them. The data hold approximately 39,000 clones, with 87% observed a single time. The sample consisted of peripheral blood. The receptor source for this set is a man aged 45-60 years with active or convalescent COVID-19.

The chain recombines TRBV7-2 with TRBJ2-7; 9 nucleotides align to TRBD2. CDR1 is SGHTA, CDR2 FQGNSA, per germline. The CDR3 loop spans 16 amino acids. With V trimmed by 2 bases and J by 2 bases, 7 bases remained unmatched. The CDR3 reads CASSLYASGNAYEQYF. CDR3 DNA sequence: TGTGCCAGCAGCTTATACGCTAGCGGGAACGCCTACGAGCAGTACTTC. Drawing the rest from reference TRBV7-2 and TRBJ2-7, the complete variable domain is GAGVSQSPSNKVTEKGKDVELRCDPISGHTALYWYRQSLGQGLEFLIYFQGNSAPDKSGLPSDRFSAERTGGSVSTLTIQRTQQEDSAVYLCASSLYASGNAYEQYFGPGTRLTVT.

Only one count was recorded for this clone. J is TRBJ2-5 and V is TRBV5-1, with TRBD1 as a possible D gene (5 bases). The CDR3 totals 16 residues. CDR1 and CDR2 (germline): SGHRS, YFSETQ. Trimming removed 0 bases at V and 5 bases at J, with 17 bases between. CDR3: CASSLVAGFSRETQYF. The CDR3 region has the DNA TGCGCCAGCAGCTTGGTCGCAGGGTTTTCGCGGGAGACCCAGTACTTC.

The J gene is TRBJ1-1, the V gene TRBV29-1; D gene uncertain. V lost 4 bases, J lost 8 bases, and 11 bases lay in between. The CDR3 runs to 11 residues. CDR1 and CDR2 from the germline V gene are SQVTM and ANQGSEA. CDR3 bases: TGCAGCGTTGGAGGCAAGAAGGAAGCTTTCTTT. It is translated as CSVGGKKEAFF.

This chain joins TRBV4-2 and TRBJ1-2, with D unresolved. CDR3 length: 16 amino acids. Germline V lookup: CDR1 LGHNA, CDR2 YNFKEQ. The V and J ends lost 0 bases and 4 bases respectively, with 15 bases between them. The CDR3 sequence: CASSQEATARGYGYTF. The CDR3 nucleotides read TGTGCCAGCAGCCAAGAAGCGACGGCACGGGGCTATGGCTACACCTTC.

The chain combines TRBV5-1 with TRBJ2-7; TRBD1 matches at 9 bases. This CDR3 is built from 14 residues. The germline gives CDR1 SGHRS, CDR2 YFSETQ. The J segment lost 5 bases and the V segment lost 3 bases, leaving 6 bases of the junction unmatched. The CDR3 sequence is CASSSGTGSDEQYV. The CDR3 DNA reads TGCGCCAGCAGCTCCGGGACAGGGAGCGACGAGCAGTACGTC.

This clone has more than one count but fewer than ten. This rearrangement joins TRBV29-1 to TRBJ2-4; 13 bases align to TRBD2. The CDR3 is 12 residues long. Germline V gene data show CDR1 as SQVTM and CDR2 as ANQGSEA. After removal of 8 bases from V and 12 bases from J, the junction contained 7 bases not matched to a gene. The CDR3 reads CSQRTSGGSQYF. For the CDR3, the DNA is TGCAGCCAGAGGACTAGCGGGGGTAGTCAGTACTTC.

This chain uses TRBV5-1 with TRBJ1-3; 7 bases align to TRBD1. The CDR3 sequence is 14 residues long. After removal of 3 bases from V and 7 bases from J, the junction contained 7 bases not matched to a gene. Germline-derived CDR1 and CDR2 are SGHRS and YFSETQ. The CDR3 sequence: CASSWDSIGNTIYF. CDR3 bases: TGCGCCAGCAGCTGGGACAGTATAGGGAACACCATATATTTT.

The rearrangement joins TRBV7-9 to TRBJ2-1; a weak D match, TRBD2 (6 bases). This CDR3 contains 11 residues. Per germline, CDR1 SEHNR and CDR2 FQNEAQ (reference sequence). The ends were cut back, 5 bases at V and 16 bases at J, with 15 bases in the middle. The CDR3 protein is CASSKDGGSFF. CDR3 nucleotide sequence: TGTGCCAGCAGCAAAGACGGGGGTTCTTTCTTC.

This chain links TRBV5-4 with TRBJ2-1; the D gene is possibly TRBD2 (6 bases). The length of the CDR3 is 15 residues. Trimming shortened V by 4 bases and J by 5 bases, and 16 bases separated the two germline ends. Germline V CDR1 and CDR2: SGHNT, YYREEE (reference sequence). DNA of the CDR3: TGTGCCAGCAGCCTAGACCCGGAGGGAGACAATGAGCAGTTCTTC. Residues: CASSLDPEGDNEQFF.

The CDR3 region has the DNA TGTGCCAGCAGTGTTGGGGGCTTCTCCCAAAACTATGGCTACACCTTC. Protein: CASSVGGFSQNYGYTF. The rearrangement uses TRBV6-1 and TRBJ1-2, with D possibly TRBD1 on 6 matching bases. Germline V CDR1 and CDR2: MNHNS, SASEGT. CDR3 length equals 16 residues. V was pared by 4 bases and J by 2 bases, with 17 bases between.

The chain combines TRBV19 with TRBJ1-6, with D maybe TRBD1 (6 bases). The CDR3 sequence is 13 residues long. V dropped 6 bases and J dropped 7 bases, with 10 bases sitting between them. From germline, CDR1 is LNHDA and CDR2 SQIVND (reference sequence). CDR3 protein: CASRAGTNSPLHF. Written as DNA, the CDR3 is TGTGCCAGTAGGGCAGGGACAAATTCACCCCTCCACTTT. Based on the CDR3 plus reference TRBV19 and TRBJ1-6, the full variable domain is DGGITQSPKYLFRKEGQNVTLSCEQNLNHDAMYWYRQDPGQGLRLIYYSQIVNDFQKGDIAEGYSVSREKKESFPLTVTSAQKNPTAFYLCASRAGTNSPLHFGNGTRLTVT.

The chain combines TRBV10-3 with TRBJ2-1; 9 positions agree with TRBD1. The ends lost 7 bases at V and 3 bases at J; junction bases unmatched: 4. The CDR3 has 14 residues. The germline CDR1 and CDR2 sequences are ENHRY and SYGVKD. The CDR3 coding sequence is TGTGCCATCACGGGACAGGGAGGCTACAATGAGCAGTTCTTC. Its translation: CAITGQGGYNEQFF.

This chain links TRBV30 with TRBJ1-1; possible D gene TRBD1, 6 bases. Germline loops: CDR1 GTSNPN, CDR2 SVGIG (reference sequence). V was cut by 0 bases and J by 1 base, with 18 bases left in between. This CDR3 contains 17 residues. For the CDR3, the DNA is TGTGCCTGGAGTGTACCGGGATATTGGGGGCCGAACACTGAAGCTTTCTTT. It specifies CAWSVPGYWGPNTEAFF.

The V and J genes are TRBV7-2 and TRBJ1-1, with 8 nucleotides matching TRBD1. Trimming took 4 bases from V and 10 from J; bases not matched to a gene: 14. Germline CDR1 SGHTA, CDR2 FQGNSA. There are 15 residues in the CDR3. Here the CDR3 DNA reads TGTGCCAGCAGCTCTCCCGAACAGGGGGACCCTCGAGCTTTCTTT. It encodes CASSSPEQGDPRAFF.

The chain recombines TRBV11-2 with TRBJ2-7, with 9 bases fitting TRBD1. The V gene end was trimmed by 8 bases and the J gene end by 6 bases; junction bases not matched to a gene: 8. The V gene's germline CDR1 is SGHAT and CDR2 FQNNGV. CDR3 length: 13 residues. CDR3 loop: CASSGDRAGEQYV. CDR3 bases: TGTGCCAGCTCCGGGGACAGGGCGGGCGAGCAGTACGTC.

The table lists this clone with a few counts. This chain connects TRBV15 to TRBJ2-3, with TRBD1 matching over 7 bases. With V trimmed by 2 bases and J by 2 bases, 7 bases remained unmatched. Germline CDR1 and CDR2: LNHNV and YYDKDF (reference sequence). The CDR3 runs to 16 residues. In DNA, the CDR3 is TGTGCCACCAGCAGACCTACGACAGGGCTCACAGATACGCAGTATTTT. Translation gives CATSRPTTGLTDTQYF.

The gene calls are TRBV7-9 and TRBJ1-1, with D unclear. Per germline, CDR1 SEHNR and CDR2 FQNEAQ (reference sequence). The ends were cut back, 5 bases at V and 2 bases at J, with 9 bases in the middle. CDR3 length equals 13 residues. The CDR3 sequence: CASSLQYNTEAFF. CDR3 in DNA: TGTGCCAGCAGCCTACAGTACAACACTGAAGCTTTCTTT.

This chain uses TRBV5-1 with TRBJ2-7; 9 nucleotides align to TRBD2. The CDR3 runs to 15 residues. Germline values: CDR1 SGHRS, CDR2 YFSETQ. V lost 0 bases to trimming and J lost 1 base; unmatched junction nucleotides: 2. The CDR3 loop is CASSLASGASYEQYF. In nucleotides, the CDR3 is TGCGCCAGCAGCTTGGCTAGCGGGGCGTCCTACGAGCAGTACTTC.

This rearrangement joins TRBV29-1 to TRBJ2-1, with 10 bases that match TRBD1. Germline values: CDR1 SQVTM, CDR2 ANQGSEA. With 6 bases clipped from V and 8 bases from J, the junction kept 10 bases outside the gene matches. This CDR3 is built from 14 residues. CDR3 bases: TGCAGCGTGTTACCGGACAGGGGGAGCGATGAGCAGTTCTTC. Its translation: CSVLPDRGSDEQFF.

The chain links TRBV6-1 to TRBJ1-4; TRBD1 agrees at 9 bases. The CDR3 has 18 residues. Germline CDR1 is MNHNS and CDR2 is SASEGT. The V segment lost 4 bases and the J segment 8 bases; nucleotides outside the gene matches: 17. For the CDR3, the DNA is TGTGCCAGCAGTGCTGACCGACAGGGGGAAGGGACCTGGGAAAAACTGTTTTTT. Residues: CASSADRQGEGTWEKLFF.